A selection of T cell receptor beta chains follows, all from one sample in a study of T cell repertoires in cytomegalovirus infection. TCRdb reprocessed the reads with MiXCR, giving one entry per CDR3 protein. Of 250,000 to 300,000 distinct CDR3 sequences listed, roughly an eighth are singletons. Source material: PBMCs. The receptors derive from a human donor in good health (CMV status not recorded). Some clones in this sample may be carry-over from other donors' samples. Both conserved end residues are part of each CDR3. The order of the fields is J gene, CDR3 length, V gene, CDR3 protein.

>TRBJ2-7|13|TRBV4-1
CASSFRATYEQYF
>TRBJ2-1|14|TRBV14
CASTPSRVYNEQFF
>TRBJ2-7|11|TRBV12-5
CASKLDREQYF
>TRBJ2-7|13|TRBV29-1
CSVVRTDLYEQYF
>TRBJ2-3|16|TRBV24-1
CATSDYGRAGTDTQYF
>TRBJ1-5|16|TRBV12-3/TRBV12-4
CASSPVDPMFGQPQHF
>TRBJ1-1|15|TRBV7-3
CASSLMGQRNTEAFF
>TRBJ1-2|14|TRBV7-3
CASSFGRGSGGYTF
>TRBJ2-3|16|TRBV6-6
CASSYPQLEAPDTQYF
>TRBJ1-3|15|TRBV7-2
CASSAERGPGNTIYF
>TRBJ1-1|11|TRBV7-8
CASSPVAEAFF
>TRBJ2-2|11|TRBV6-2/TRBV6-3
CASARLGELFF
>TRBJ1-1|13|TRBV6-5
CASSYSTASEAFF
>TRBJ2-7|16|TRBV28
CASSSPIAGISYEQYF
>TRBJ2-1|19|TRBV19
CASSIGILVLAGVNNEQFF
>TRBJ2-1|14|TRBV7-2
CASSLGPFAEEQFF
>TRBJ2-5|15|TRBV3-1
CASSQDRGNQETQYF
>TRBJ1-5|14|TRBV7-6
CASSLAGWNQPQHF
>TRBJ2-7|16|TRBV6-2/TRBV6-3
CASSYRFAGGTYEQYF
>TRBJ1-5|14|TRBV2
CASSTLQGRGPQHF
>TRBJ2-6|14|TRBV10-3
CAISGGIGANVLTF
>TRBJ2-7|13|TRBV7-9
CASSPTGGNEQYF
>TRBJ2-7|13|TRBV6-6
CASSSGAEYEQYF
>TRBJ2-7|15|TRBV6-2/TRBV6-3
CASRPPGLAGYEQYF
>TRBJ2-6|18|TRBV19
CASSNRQTLASGANVLTF
>TRBJ2-7|14|TRBV6-5
CASSYSFTTYEQYF
>TRBJ2-7|11|TRBV6-2/TRBV6-3
CASSWHYEQYF
>TRBJ1-6|15|TRBV12-3/TRBV12-4
CASSQGQGANSPLHF
>TRBJ1-2|18|TRBV7-8
CASSPYRVTSASLYGYTF
>TRBJ1-5|15|TRBV4-1
CASSQSEAGGEPQHF
>TRBJ1-2|14|TRBV7-3
CASSMTGADYGYTF
>TRBJ2-7|13|TRBV29-1
CSAVRQGLYEQYF
>TRBJ2-1|17|TRBV18
CASSPLSGKKTYNEQFF
>TRBJ2-2|13|TRBV7-2
CASSLRQRPELFF
>TRBJ2-5|15|TRBV6-1
CASNSPGQGKQTQYF
>TRBJ1-5|11|TRBV4-2
CASSQGGPQHF